This T cell receptor (beta chain) was sequenced in a study of blood T cell repertoires in COVID-19 (dated by TCRdb to the early 2020s). Study-wide context: Samples from collaborators originated in the United States, Italy and Spain and spanned both the acute and convalescent phases of COVID-19. The material from the prospective study consisted of cDNA or gDNA derived from T cells, B-cell-depleted T cells, or PBMCs. Deeply sampled blood TCRbeta repertoires from subjects exposed to, actively infected with, or recovered from COVID-19 were included in the dataset. The repertoires were released in a freely available public database meant as a resource for research on the immune response to SARS-CoV-2. Samples came from the ongoing ImmuneRACE study (first 160 participants) plus 1,254 subjects from 6 global collaborators. Sample metadata almost always included a de-identified subject ID, COVID-19 status, age in years and sex. Where HLA class I and class II types were available, the types were taken from metadata supplied by the sample provider, not from assay-based typing.

TCRbeta CDR3 regions were amplified from genomic DNA by means of the immunoSEQ Assay, a bias-controlled multiplex PCR. The paper's processing steps were these. Nucleated cell counts per sample were estimated from amplification of reference gene primers within the assay. Sequence reads were collapsed and filtered to measure the absolute abundance of every unique TCRbeta CDR3 rearrangement. Productive Simpson clonality was computed per sample as the square root of Simpson's diversity index over productive rearrangements. TCRdb retrieved this table from immuneACCESS and kept in-frame rearrangements only. Not all clones are present; in checked studies, unresolved V genes account for under half, and no reason is known for the remainder. V and J calls and clone size are given by that table; D and trimming were obtained from the DNA. In all, the sample holds over 150,000 clones, and almost 80% of those were seen once. Clones ranked in the top ten supply roughly 17% of the sample.

A remark on this clone: Its antigen target is currently unknown. No clone much larger than this one lies a single base away; base qualities are absent.

CDR1 and CDR2 (SGHRS, YFSETQ) derive from the germline V gene. Germline trimming amounts to 4 bases on V and 2 bases on J, with 7 as the count of junction bases outside the gene matches. There are 15 amino acids in the CDR3, from cysteine to phenylalanine inclusive. Only the CDR3 part of the read is kept: 45 bases, read in frame from the first base. Enrolling through a virtual design, the prospective study's participants ranged in age from about 18 to 89 years and lived across approximately 25 United States geographic areas. Cohort assignment in the prospective study relied on participant-reported clinical history from a screening survey and a study questionnaire. For ImmuneRACE Cohort 3, a participant was defined as recovered based on two consecutive negative NP/OP PCR tests, clearance by a healthcare professional, or resolution of symptoms. Each participant in the prospective study had whole blood, serum and a nasopharyngeal or oropharyngeal swab collected by mobile phlebotomists. Over an approximately 2-month period, participants in the prospective study had the option of providing additional blood draws and questionnaires. Before DNA extraction, blood samples from the prospective study were shipped at room temperature or frozen.

Results the study describes overall, beyond this receptor: The amount of clinical and demographic metadata varied by source and participant and was provided uncurated.

The sequencing input was PBMCs or T cells enriched from blood (not recorded which). The TCR was taken from a woman aged 45-60 years who had recovered from COVID-19. The sequence links TRBV5-1 to TRBJ2-7; a stretch of 9 junction bases matches TRBD1. This receptor has the CDR3 CASSPGQGKTYEQYF. The DNA sequence reads TGCGCCAGCAGCCCGGGACAGGGAAAAACCTACGAGCAGTACTTC. With all but the CDR3 taken from the reference TRBV5-1 and TRBJ2-7 genes, the full variable domain is: KAGVTQTPRYLIKTRGQQVTLSCSPISGHRSVSWYQQTPGQGLQFLFEYFSETQRNKGNFPGRFSGRQFSNSRSEMNVSTLELGDSALYLCASSPGQGKTYEQYFGPGTRLTVT.